This T cell receptor (beta chain) was recovered during a study of T cells in Graves' hyperthyroidism and ophthalmopathy. Points from the study as a whole: Classification by a 13 V-J model distinguished ophthalmopathy from stable hyperthyroidism. Also found in blood were most expanded thyroid clonotypes above 0.001. Ophthalmopathy was model-predicted a median approximately 6.9 months pre-onset.

Researchers amplified the TCR beta CDR3 regions from RNA transcripts. The primer set for the first-round RT-PCR of the TCR CDR3 was HTBI. TCRdb reprocessed the multiplex PCR reads via MiXCR and lists one record per CDR3 protein. The data hold 530,000 or so distinct CDR3 sequences, with around a quarter observed a single time. The table lists this clonotype with many counts. Its cognate antigen is unknown. Per the germline V gene, CDR1 is KGHSH and CDR2 is LQKENI. Trimming shortened V by 3 bases and J by 4 bases, and 9 bases separated the two germline ends. The CDR3 extends over 13 amino acids. Each diagnosis was grounded in clinical symptoms, serum thyroxine and TRAb, thyroid ultrasound, and orbital computed tomography.

The receptor comes from a woman aged 30 to 39 with Graves' ophthalmopathy. The genes are TRBV18 and TRBJ1-1; D not resolved. The specimen sequenced was blood. This chain's CDR3 is CASSPGEGTEAFF. The CDR3 region has the DNA TGTGCCAGCTCACCTGGGGAGGGCACTGAAGCTTTCTTT. The entire variable domain, with the rest obtained from reference TRBV18 and TRBJ1-1, is as follows: NAGVMQNPRHLVRRRGQEARLRCSPMKGHSHVYWYRQLPEEGLKFMVYLQKENIIDESGMPKERFSAEFPKEGPSILRIQQVVRGDSAAYFCASSPGEGTEAFFGQGTRLTVV.